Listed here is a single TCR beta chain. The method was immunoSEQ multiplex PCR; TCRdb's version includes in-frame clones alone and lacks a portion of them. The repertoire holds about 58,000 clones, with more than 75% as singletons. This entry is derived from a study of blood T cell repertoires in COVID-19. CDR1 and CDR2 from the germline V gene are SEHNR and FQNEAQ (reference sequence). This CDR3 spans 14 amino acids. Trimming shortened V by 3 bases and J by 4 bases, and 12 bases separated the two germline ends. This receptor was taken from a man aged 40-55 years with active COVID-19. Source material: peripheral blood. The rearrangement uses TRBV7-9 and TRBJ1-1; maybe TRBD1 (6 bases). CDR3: CASSFLRGATEAFF. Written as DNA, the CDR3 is TGTGCCAGCAGCTTTTTGCGGGGGGCCACTGAAGCTTTCTTT.